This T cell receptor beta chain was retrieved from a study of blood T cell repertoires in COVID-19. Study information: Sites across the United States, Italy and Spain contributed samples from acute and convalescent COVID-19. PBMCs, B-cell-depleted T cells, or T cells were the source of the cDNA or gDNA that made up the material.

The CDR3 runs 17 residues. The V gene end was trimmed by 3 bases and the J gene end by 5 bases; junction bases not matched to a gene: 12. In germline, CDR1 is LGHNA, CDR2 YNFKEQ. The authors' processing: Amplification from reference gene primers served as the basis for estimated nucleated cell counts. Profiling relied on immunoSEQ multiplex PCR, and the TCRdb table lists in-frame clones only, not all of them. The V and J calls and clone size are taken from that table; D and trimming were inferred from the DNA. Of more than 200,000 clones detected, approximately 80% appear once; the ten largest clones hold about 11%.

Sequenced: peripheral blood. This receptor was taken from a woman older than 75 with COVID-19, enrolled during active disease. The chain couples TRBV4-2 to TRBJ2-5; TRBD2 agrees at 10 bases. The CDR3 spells CASSQGSGGALLETQYF. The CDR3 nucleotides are TGTGCCAGCAGCCAGGGCAGCGGGGGGGCCCTGTTGGAGACCCAGTACTTC.